One TCR beta chain is described in this entry. Its antigen is currently unknown. The sample is drawn from a study of cytomegalovirus exposure and HLA in healthy donors. Overall study context: Inside one of the first data releases sat around 86 million unique TCRs taken from HLA-typed donors. The study, taken as a whole, reports: Most observed TCR sequences were rare, whereas some public TCRs were detected in many donors. Researchers reported that three CMV-associated chains were confirmed in vitro as CMV antigen-specific. Sequencing depth across donors, presence/absence analyses assumed, was roughly uniform.

Primers for the PCR totalled 60 Vbeta and 13 Jbeta. Using immunoSEQ multiplex PCR, the repertoire was profiled, and TCRdb retains in-frame clones only, with some absent. Among 150,000 to 200,000 clones listed, over 70% were seen once. Trimming took off 4 bases at V and 2 bases at J, with 19 bases between the two ends. Germline-derived CDR1 and CDR2 are SGHNT and YYREEE (reference sequence). The CDR3 runs 18 residues. The chain has TRBV5-4 and TRBJ1-6, with D unresolved. Sequencing input: PBMCs. This clonotype was obtained from a woman in her 30s in good health and CMV-seronegative. The CDR3 spells CASSLPGGTPPYNSPLHF. CDR3 bases: TGTGCCAGCAGCCTCCCAGGAGGTACCCCCCCCTATAATTCACCCCTCCACTTT.